This TCR beta chain was profiled in a study of CD8+CD57+ T cells in acquired aplastic anemia. Whoever was chosen for sequencing had shown CD8+CD57+ cell expansion by flow cytometry. Germline lookup yields CDR1 SGHVS and CDR2 FQNEAQ. The V end was cut by 5 bases, the J end by 3 bases, with 11 bases between. There are 14 residues in the CDR3. Investigators profiled TCR beta VDJ and CDR3 from genomic DNA template. TCRdb redid the calling of the reads with MiXCR, one entry per CDR3 protein. The sample lists around 180,000 distinct CDR3 sequences, around 48% occurring once. Ten or more counts support this clonotype.

The V and J genes are TRBV7-8 and TRBJ2-1, with a weak D call TRBD1 (5 bases). The sequenced sample was sorted CD4+, CD8+, or CD8+CD57+ T cells (not recorded which) from PBMCs. This clonotype originated in a human donor with aplastic anemia. The CDR3 sequence: CASSARQRYNEQFF. CDR3 DNA: TGTGCCAGCAGCGCCCGACAGCGCTACAATGAGCAGTTCTTC.